One sample yielded the 24 T cell receptor beta chains listed below, sequenced in a study of T-cell memory formation after mild COVID-19. TCRdb passed the 5' RACE reads through MiXCR, listing each CDR3 protein once. The sample has about 560,000 distinct CDR3 sequences; 17% are singletons. The sample consisted of PBMCs or a T cell subset sorted from them (not recorded which). The source is an adult woman who had mild COVID-19 (a few samples of this study predate the infection). Cell type and time point are not known.

In this sample, this clonotype turned up a few times. The chain recombines TRBV7-3 with TRBJ2-1; TRBD2 matches at 8 bases. The ends lost 5 bases at V and 7 bases at J; junction bases unmatched: 16. CDR1 and CDR2 from the germline V gene are SGHTA and FQGTGA. There are 17 residues in the CDR3. CDR3: CASSPNPGTRTVNEQFF. CDR3 sequence (DNA): TGTGCCAGCAGCCCCAACCCCGGGACTAGAACTGTAAATGAGCAGTTCTTC.

The rearrangement joins TRBV18 to TRBJ1-5; D is undetermined. V shed 2 bases and J shed 5 bases, with 7 bases lying between them. CDR3 length: 13 residues. Germline assignment: CDR1 KGHSH and CDR2 LQKENI. CDR3 DNA: TGTGCCAGCTCACCAAGTCAGGATCAGCCCCAGCATTTT. It codes for CASSPSQDQPQHF.

The CDR3 sequence: CASSWTRHNEQFF. CDR3 DNA: TGTGCCAGCAGCTGGACACGCCACAATGAGCAGTTCTTC. V gene TRBV5-4 combines with J gene TRBJ2-1, with D possibly matching TRBD1 (5 bases). The V and J ends lost 3 bases and 5 bases respectively, with 9 bases between them. The CDR3 extends over 13 amino acids. Germline CDR1 and CDR2: SGHNT and YYREEE (reference sequence).

This clonotype was seen a handful of times. The rearrangement links TRBV29-1 to TRBJ1-2; D is possibly TRBD1 (5 bases). This CDR3 is 14 amino acids long. Per germline, CDR1 SQVTM and CDR2 ANQGSEA. V lost 3 bases to trimming and J lost 0 bases, with 11 bases between them. The CDR3 here is CSVDKGWPNYGYTF. Written as DNA, the CDR3 is TGCAGCGTTGACAAGGGGTGGCCTAACTATGGCTACACCTTC. The full variable domain, rest sourced from reference TRBV29-1 and TRBJ1-2, is SAVISQKPSRDICQRGTSLTIQCQVDSQVTMMFWYRQQPGQSLTLIATANQGSEATYESGFVIDKFPISRPNLTFSTLTVSNMSPEDSSIYLCSVDKGWPNYGYTFGSGTRLTVV.

In this sample, this clonotype turned up a few times. CDR3 residues: CASTHRVTGGYTF. CDR3 DNA sequence: TGTGCCAGCACCCACAGGGTTACGGGTGGCTACACCTTC. The chain employs TRBV12-3 or TRBV12-4 and TRBJ1-2; the D gene is possibly TRBD1 (6 bases). The V end was cut by 7 bases, the J end by 7 bases, with 16 bases between. The CDR3 sequence is 13 residues long.

This chain links TRBV20-1 with TRBJ1-2; no clear D gene. This CDR3 comprises 13 residues. From germline, CDR1 is DFQATT and CDR2 SNEGSKA (reference sequence). V lost 2 bases to trimming and J lost 2 bases, with 9 bases between them. The CDR3 loop is CSARPFSNYGYTF. The CDR3 DNA sequence: TGCAGTGCTAGACCTTTTTCCAACTATGGCTACACCTTC.

This clonotype was counted only a few times. The chain links TRBV5-1 to TRBJ2-7, with 7 bases matching TRBD2. From germline, CDR1 is SGHRS and CDR2 YFSETQ. The CDR3 is 14 amino acids. After removal of 4 bases from V and 4 bases from J, the junction contained 8 bases not matched to a gene. The CDR3 reads CASSPRGELYEQYF. CDR3 coding DNA: TGCGCCAGCAGCCCTCGGGGGGAACTTTACGAGCAGTACTTC.

This clonotype was seen a handful of times. This sequence joins TRBV7-2 and TRBJ1-1; possible D gene TRBD1, 5 bases. V was cut by 4 bases and J by 1 base, with 13 bases left in between. The CDR3 loop spans 15 amino acids. The V gene's germline CDR1 is SGHTA and CDR2 FQGNSA. CDR3 sequence (DNA): TGTGCCAGCAGCTCAACGGGACGGTGGAACACTGAAGCTTTCTTT. Translated: CASSSTGRWNTEAFF.

This clonotype was seen more than once but under ten times. This chain connects TRBV6-1 to TRBJ2-3, with D possibly matching TRBD1 (5 bases). From germline, CDR1 is MNHNS and CDR2 SASEGT. V was trimmed by 1 base and J by 2 bases, leaving 10 bases between them. This CDR3 is built from 15 residues. CDR3 residues: CASSEGQGHTDTQYF. The CDR3 nucleotides are TGTGCCAGCAGTGAAGGTCAGGGCCACACAGATACGCAGTATTTT.

This clonotype occurred a few times. J is TRBJ1-1 and V is TRBV12-3 or TRBV12-4; maybe TRBD1 (5 bases). Trimming took 8 bases from V and 4 from J, leaving 17 bases between them. The CDR3 length is 14 residues. CDR3 coding DNA: TGTGCCAGCCGCGTCAGGGCCGGTAGCACTGAAGCTTTCTTT. This gives the protein CASRVRAGSTEAFF.

This clonotype was counted only a few times. The chain links TRBV12-3 or TRBV12-4 to TRBJ1-4; 10 nucleotides agree with TRBD1. The V segment lost 6 bases and the J segment 5 bases; nucleotides outside the gene matches: 6. The CDR3 is 15 amino acids. CDR3 loop: CASRPDRGLNEKLFF. The CDR3, as DNA: TGTGCCAGCAGACCCGACAGGGGGCTCAATGAAAAACTGTTTTTT.

This clonotype was counted many times. The chain couples TRBV29-1 to TRBJ2-1; perhaps TRBD2 as D (5 bases). The germline V gene has CDR1 SQVTM and CDR2 ANQGSEA. V gave up 2 bases and J gave up 7 bases, with 9 bases separating them. The CDR3 extends over 12 amino acids. The CDR3: CSVEKGVNEQFF. The CDR3 DNA follows: TGCAGCGTTGAAAAGGGAGTAAATGAGCAGTTCTTC.

This clonotype was picked up one time. The genes are TRBV9 and TRBJ1-2; D not resolved. The CDR3 has 15 residues. Per the germline V gene, CDR1 is SGDLS and CDR2 is YYNGEE. V lost 0 bases and J lost 4, with 13 bases in between. CDR3 DNA: TGTGCCAGCAGCGTAGCTGGAGGGCCTAGCTATGGCTACACCTTC. This translates into CASSVAGGPSYGYTF. Using reference TRBV9 and TRBJ1-2 for the parts outside the CDR3, the full variable domain is DSGVTQTPKHLITATGQRVTLRCSPRSGDLSVYWYQQSLDQGLQFLIQYYNGEERAKGNILERFSAQQFPDLHSELNLSSLELGDSALYFCASSVAGGPSYGYTFGSGTRLTVV.

This clonotype showed up just a few times. This rearrangement joins TRBV7-8 to TRBJ1-1; a weak D match, TRBD1 (6 bases). Looked up from germline, CDR1 is SGHVS and CDR2 is FQNEAQ. Trimming removed 1 base at V and 8 bases at J, with 14 bases between. This CDR3 has 14 amino acids. In DNA form, the CDR3 reads TGTGCCAGCAGCTTAGTTACCAGGGGTAAGGAAGCTTTCTTT. It specifies CASSLVTRGKEAFF.

This clonotype was counted a few times. The J gene is TRBJ2-5, the V gene TRBV12-3 or TRBV12-4; 8 nucleotides agree with TRBD1. The V gene end was trimmed by 6 bases and the J gene end by 2 bases; junction bases not matched to a gene: 17. The CDR3 runs to 18 residues. CDR3 nucleotide sequence: TGTGCCAGCAGCTCTTCAGGCCGGACAGGGAGGAGGCAAGAGACCCAGTACTTC. Protein: CASSSSGRTGRRQETQYF.

The CDR3 DNA reads TGTGCCAGCAGTTTAGCAGGGACCGGACTCCTTAACTATGGCTACACCTTC. Protein sequence: CASSLAGTGLLNYGYTF. The chain couples TRBV12-3 or TRBV12-4 to TRBJ1-2; the D gene is possibly TRBD1 (5 bases). The germline V and J ends were trimmed by 0 bases and 1 base, with 15 bases remaining between them. This CDR3 contains 17 residues.

V is TRBV6-5 and J is TRBJ1-5; no reliable D call. This CDR3 spans 13 amino acids. Germline CDR1 is MNHEY and CDR2 is SVGAGI. V lost 0 bases to trimming and J lost 5 bases, with 5 bases between them. The CDR3 reads CASSYSKDQPQHF. DNA for the CDR3: TGTGCCAGCAGTTACTCGAAGGATCAGCCCCAGCATTTT.

A few counts support this clonotype. The chain employs TRBV13 and TRBJ2-1; TRBD2 matches at 8 bases. The germline V gene encodes CDR1 PRHDT and CDR2 FYEKMQ (reference sequence). This CDR3 region has 16 residues. J lost 6 bases, V lost 0 bases, and 7 bases had no gene match. In nucleotides, the CDR3 is TGTGCCAGCAGCTTAGGAACAGCGGGAGTATTCAATGAGCAGTTCTTC. Residues: CASSLGTAGVFNEQFF.

This clonotype was recorded many times. The rearrangement links TRBV27 to TRBJ2-2; 7 nucleotides match TRBD2. Per germline, CDR1 MNHEY and CDR2 SMNVEV (reference sequence). V lost 2 bases and J lost 6; bases outside the gene matches: 9. CDR3 length: 16 amino acids. As DNA, the CDR3 is TGTGCCAGCAGTTTACGGGCTAGCGGAGGCTCCGGGGAGCTGTTTTTT. The encoded protein is CASSLRASGGSGELFF.

This clonotype was counted ten times or more. The rearrangement uses TRBV12-3 or TRBV12-4 and TRBJ2-1, with TRBD1 matching 7 bases. J lost 5 bases, V lost 3 bases, and 1 base had no gene match. The CDR3 consists of 13 residues. DNA of the CDR3: TGTGCCAGCAGTTTGGGGACAGACAATGAGCAGTTCTTC. This sequence encodes CASSLGTDNEQFF.

The chain combines TRBV11-2 with TRBJ2-3; D unresolved. CDR3 length equals 14 residues. V lost 5 bases and J 0 bases, leaving 9 bases between the germline ends. Germline lookup yields CDR1 SGHAT and CDR2 FQNNGV. The CDR3 spells CASSPLTSTDTQYF. As DNA, the CDR3 is TGTGCCAGCAGCCCCCTTACTAGCACAGATACGCAGTATTTT.

This clonotype has at least ten counts. The chain combines TRBV5-1 with TRBJ2-7; D unclear. The CDR3 runs 15 residues. Trimming removed 0 bases at V and 2 bases at J, with 12 bases between. The V gene's germline CDR1 is SGHRS and CDR2 YFSETQ. CDR3 sequence reads: CASSLASDPAYEQYF. The DNA of the CDR3 is TGCGCCAGCAGCTTGGCCTCGGACCCTGCCTACGAGCAGTACTTC. Looking up the rest from reference TRBV5-1 and TRBJ2-7 gives the full variable domain: KAGVTQTPRYLIKTRGQQVTLSCSPISGHRSVSWYQQTPGQGLQFLFEYFSETQRNKGNFPGRFSGRQFSNSRSEMNVSTLELGDSALYLCASSLASDPAYEQYFGPGTRLTVT.

This clonotype was counted a few times. The chain employs TRBV25-1 and TRBJ1-3; unclear D gene. Germline CDR1 and CDR2: MGHDK and SYGVNS. The CDR3 has 15 residues. With 2 bases removed from V and 0 bases from J, the gap between germline ends came to 8 bases. The CDR3 protein is CASSEGDLSGNTIYF. The CDR3 DNA is TGTGCCAGCAGTGAAGGCGACCTCTCTGGAAACACCATATATTTT.

This clonotype appeared a single time. The chain couples TRBV10-3 to TRBJ2-7, with D maybe TRBD1 (6 bases). The CDR3 runs 13 residues. The V end was cut by 9 bases, the J end by 2 bases, with 14 bases between. Germline CDR1 and CDR2: ENHRY and SYGVKD. In nucleotides, the CDR3 is TGTGCCATAAGACAGGACATACCCTACGAGCAGTACTTC. Translated: CAIRQDIPYEQYF.